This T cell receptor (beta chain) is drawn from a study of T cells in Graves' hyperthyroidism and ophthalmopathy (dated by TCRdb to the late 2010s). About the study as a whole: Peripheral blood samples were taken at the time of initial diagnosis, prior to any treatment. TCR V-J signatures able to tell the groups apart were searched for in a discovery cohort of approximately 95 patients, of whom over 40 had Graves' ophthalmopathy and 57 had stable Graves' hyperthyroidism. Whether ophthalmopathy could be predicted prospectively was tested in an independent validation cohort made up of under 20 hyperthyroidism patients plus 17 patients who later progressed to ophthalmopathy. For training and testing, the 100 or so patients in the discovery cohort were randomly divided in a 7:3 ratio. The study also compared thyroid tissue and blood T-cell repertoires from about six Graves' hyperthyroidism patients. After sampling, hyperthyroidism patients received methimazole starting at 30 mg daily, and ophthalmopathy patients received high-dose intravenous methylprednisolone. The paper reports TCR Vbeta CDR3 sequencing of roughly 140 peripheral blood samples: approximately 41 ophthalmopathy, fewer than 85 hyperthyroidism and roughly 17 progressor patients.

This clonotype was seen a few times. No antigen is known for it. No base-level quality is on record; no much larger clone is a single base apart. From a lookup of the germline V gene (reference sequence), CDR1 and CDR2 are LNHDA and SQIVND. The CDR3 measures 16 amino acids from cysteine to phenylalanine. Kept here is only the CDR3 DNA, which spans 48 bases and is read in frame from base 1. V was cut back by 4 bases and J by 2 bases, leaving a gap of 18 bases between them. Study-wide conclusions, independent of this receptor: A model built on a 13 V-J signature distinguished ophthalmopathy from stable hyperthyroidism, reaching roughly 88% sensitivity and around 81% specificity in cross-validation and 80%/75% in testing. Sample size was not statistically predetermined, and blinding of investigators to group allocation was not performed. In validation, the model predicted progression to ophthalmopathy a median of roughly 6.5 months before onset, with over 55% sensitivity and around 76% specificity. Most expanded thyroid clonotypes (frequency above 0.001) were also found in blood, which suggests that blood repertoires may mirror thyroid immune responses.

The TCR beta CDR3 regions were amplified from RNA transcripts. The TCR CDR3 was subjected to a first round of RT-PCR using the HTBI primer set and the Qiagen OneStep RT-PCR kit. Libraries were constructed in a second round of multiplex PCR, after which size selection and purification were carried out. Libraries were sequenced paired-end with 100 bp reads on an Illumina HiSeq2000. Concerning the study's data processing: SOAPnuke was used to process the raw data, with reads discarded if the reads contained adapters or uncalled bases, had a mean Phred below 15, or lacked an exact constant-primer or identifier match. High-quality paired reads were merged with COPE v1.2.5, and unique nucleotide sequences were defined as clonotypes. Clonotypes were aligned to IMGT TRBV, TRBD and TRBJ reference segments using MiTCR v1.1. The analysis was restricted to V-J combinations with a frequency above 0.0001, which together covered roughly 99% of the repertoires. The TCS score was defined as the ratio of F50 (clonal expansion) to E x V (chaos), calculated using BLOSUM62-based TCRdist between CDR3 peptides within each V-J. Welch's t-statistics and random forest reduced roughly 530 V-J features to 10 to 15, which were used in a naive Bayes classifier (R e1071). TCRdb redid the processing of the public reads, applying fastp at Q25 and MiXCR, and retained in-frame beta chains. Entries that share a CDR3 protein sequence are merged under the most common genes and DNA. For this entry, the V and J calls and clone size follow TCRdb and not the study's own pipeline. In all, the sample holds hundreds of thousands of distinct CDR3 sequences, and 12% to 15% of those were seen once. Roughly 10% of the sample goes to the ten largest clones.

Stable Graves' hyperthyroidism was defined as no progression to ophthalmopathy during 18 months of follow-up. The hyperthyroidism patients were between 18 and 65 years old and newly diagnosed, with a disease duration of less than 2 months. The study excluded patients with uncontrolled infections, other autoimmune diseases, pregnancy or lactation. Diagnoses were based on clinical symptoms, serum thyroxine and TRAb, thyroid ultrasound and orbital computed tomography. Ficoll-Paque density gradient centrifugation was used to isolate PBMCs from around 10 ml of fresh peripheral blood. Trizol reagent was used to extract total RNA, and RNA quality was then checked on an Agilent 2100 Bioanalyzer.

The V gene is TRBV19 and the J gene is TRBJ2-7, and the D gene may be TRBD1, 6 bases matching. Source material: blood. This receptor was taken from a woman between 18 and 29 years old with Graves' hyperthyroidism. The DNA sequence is TGTGCCAGTAGTAATCCCAGGACAGCGTATACCTACGAGCAGTACTTC. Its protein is CASSNPRTAYTYEQYF.